This TCR beta chain was found in a study of T cell responses to AZD1222 COVID-19 vaccine. Study-wide results and limits: Vaccine-associated CD4 TCRs ranged over spike, dominating at 160-218 and 743-854. All repertoire sampling was performed exclusively after the peak T cell response.

Germline lookup yields CDR1 LNHDA and CDR2 SQIVND (reference sequence). CDR3 length: 14 residues. The ends were cut back, 4 bases at V and 0 bases at J, with 9 bases in the middle. TCRdb's copy holds only in-frame clones and misses some; the assay was immunoSEQ multiplex PCR. Of roughly 120,000 clones detected, about 90% appear once; the ten largest clones hold less than 6.5%. As to this clone: Its antigen is unknown.

The starting material was peripheral blood, obtained on day 0 of AZD1222 vaccination. This TCR was recovered from an adult in good health. The gene calls are TRBV19 and TRBJ1-2, with a tentative D call TRBD1 (6 bases). The DNA for the CDR3 is TGTGCCAGTAGTAAGGGGGGCTCTAACTATGGCTACACCTTC. Translation gives CASSKGGSNYGYTF.